This entry describes one T cell receptor (beta chain). Sequencing used immunoSEQ multiplex PCR; TCRdb keeps in-frame clones, though not all of them. In the table there are tens of thousands of clones, 70% to 90% of which are singletons. Germline CDR1 and CDR2: SGHRS and YFSETQ. The CDR3 totals 13 residues. With 4 bases removed from V and 4 bases from J, the gap between germline ends came to 10 bases. The record originates from a study of OX40 agonist ivuxolimab in advanced cancers. The rearrangement joins TRBV5-1 to TRBJ2-3; no definite D call. This TCR was sampled from an adult with an advanced solid tumor such as melanoma, head and neck, liver or kidney cancer. The sample was CD4+ or CD8+ T cells sorted from blood, taken in a trial of the OX40 agonist ivuxolimab. CDR3 DNA: TGCGCCAGCAGCACACTACAGTCAGATACGCAGTATTTT. It yields the protein CASSTLQSDTQYF.